A selection of T cell receptor beta chains follows, all from one sample in a study of T-cell memory formation after mild COVID-19. Each CDR3 protein is one row after TCRdb ran MiXCR on the 5' RACE reads. The table lists 260,000 or so distinct CDR3 sequences, 16% of them singletons, with 22% in the top ten. Specimen: PBMCs or a T cell subset sorted from them (not recorded which). The receptors originated from a man between 18 and 29 years old who had mild COVID-19 (a few samples of this study predate the infection). Cell type and time point are not known. Both conserved end residues are part of each CDR3. Fields, in order: V gene, J gene, clone size, CDR3 length, D gene, CDR3 DNA, CDR3 protein. A D gene is named only where the DNA matches it firmly. Expanded clones are given a class, and other clones once, few, many or no size at all.

>TRBV12-3/TRBV12-4|TRBJ2-5|-|18|TRBD2
TGTGCCAGCAGACGGGGACTAGCGGGGGGCCTGGCCCAAGAGACCCAGTACTTC
CASRRGLAGGLAQETQYF
>TRBV12-3/TRBV12-4|TRBJ2-3|-|14|TRBD2
TGTGCCAGCAGATCCGCGGGGGTGGTGGATACGCAGTATTTT
CASRSAGVVDTQYF
>TRBV5-1|TRBJ2-1|few|17|-
TGCGCCAGCAGCTTGGCCGGTCGGACAAGCTCCTACAATGAGCAGTTCTTC
CASSLAGRTSSYNEQFF
>TRBV3-1|TRBJ2-3|few|12|-
TGTGCCAGCAGCCAAGGCGAGTGGGGGCAGTATTTT
CASSQGEWGQYF
>TRBV18|TRBJ1-5|-|15|-
TGTGCCAGCTCAGTGATTCAGGGTAGCAATCAGCCCCAGCATTTT
CASSVIQGSNQPQHF
>TRBV4-2|TRBJ1-2|few|16|-
TGTGCCAGCAGCCAAGGTACCATTATGACTAACTATGGCTACACCTTC
CASSQGTIMTNYGYTF
>TRBV4-3|TRBJ1-1|few|16|-
TGCGCCAGCAGCCAAGGGGAATTTGGATTGAACACTGAAGCTTTCTTT
CASSQGEFGLNTEAFF
>TRBV12-3/TRBV12-4|TRBJ1-1|-|13|TRBD1
TGTGCCAGCGGGACAGGGGGAGAGGGTGAAGCTTTCTTT
CASGTGGEGEAFF
>TRBV6-4|TRBJ2-4|many|16|TRBD2
TGTGCCAGCACCACTACTAGCGGGGGATGGGAGGACATTCAGTACTTC
CASTTTSGGWEDIQYF
>TRBV7-9|TRBJ1-1|-|13|TRBD1
TGTGCCAGCAGCTATTTTCGGGACAGAGAAGCTTTCTTT
CASSYFRDREAFF
>TRBV4-3|TRBJ1-2|few|14|-
TGCGCCAGCAGCCAAGTGGAGACAAAAGGTCCCCCGGCCTTC
CASSQVETKGPPAF
>TRBV19|TRBJ1-1|-|14|-
TGTGCCAGTAGTATAGACGGGACGGACCCTGAAGCTTTCTTT
CASSIDGTDPEAFF
>TRBV5-1|TRBJ2-6|few|18|-
TGCGCCAGCAGCCCTGGGGTCGGCCTAAGCTCTGGGGCCAACGTCCTGACTTTC
CASSPGVGLSSGANVLTF
>TRBV4-2|TRBJ1-3|few|15|-
TGTGCCAGCAGCCAAGGCGTGAGCTCTGGAAACACCATATATTTT
CASSQGVSSGNTIYF
>TRBV7-9|TRBJ2-7|few|13|-
TGTGCCAGCAGCTTTGCCGCCACGGGGGAGCAGTACTTC
CASSFAATGEQYF
>TRBV5-1|TRBJ2-5|-|14|-
TGCGCCAGCAGCTACGGGGCTTTAGGAGAGACCCAGTACTTC
CASSYGALGETQYF
>TRBV5-1|TRBJ2-3|-|14|-
TGCGCCAGCAGCTTAGTAGTAGGGTCAGATACGCAGTATTTT
CASSLVVGSDTQYF
>TRBV4-3|TRBJ1-4|few|16|-
TGCGCCAGCAGCCAAGATCAAGGGGTGGGGAATGAAAAACTGTTTTTT
CASSQDQGVGNEKLFF
>TRBV5-1|TRBJ2-2|many|15|TRBD2
TGCGCCAGCACCCCAGCGGGGGGAGGCACCGGGGAGCTGTTTTTT
CASTPAGGGTGELFF
>TRBV4-2|TRBJ1-5|-|15|TRBD1
TGTGCCAGCAGCCAAGTGGCAGGGGGAGGACAGCCCCAGCATTTT
CASSQVAGGGQPQHF
>TRBV7-2|TRBJ1-5|few|14|TRBD1
TGTGCCAGCAGCTTACAGGGGGCAAGCCAGCCCCAGCATTTT
CASSLQGASQPQHF
>TRBV11-2|TRBJ2-3|-|16|-
TGTGCCAGCAGGGTAGAGGGGACACGGGGGTCAGATACGCAGTATTTT
CASRVEGTRGSDTQYF
>TRBV5-1|TRBJ2-1|many|16|TRBD2
TGCGCCAGCAGCTGGAATAGCGGGGGGGTGTCCAATGAGCAGTTCTTC
CASSWNSGGVSNEQFF
>TRBV29-1|TRBJ1-2|-|15|TRBD1
TGCAGCGTTGAACCTGGGGGACAGGGGGCGCGTGGCTACACCTTC
CSVEPGGQGARGYTF
>TRBV20-1|TRBJ2-7|-|13|-
TGCAGTGCTAGAGATCCGGCTGAATACGAGCAGTACTTC
CSARDPAEYEQYF
>TRBV12-3/TRBV12-4|TRBJ1-2|-|12|TRBD1
TGTGCCAGCAGTCTTGGACAGGCACACTACACCTTC
CASSLGQAHYTF
>TRBV7-8|TRBJ2-5|few|15|TRBD1
TGTGCCACCGGAGGACAGGATAGGTGGAAAGAGACCCAGTACTTC
CATGGQDRWKETQYF
>TRBV29-1|TRBJ1-1|-|12|TRBD1
TGCAGCGTTGAATCAGGGGGCACTGAAGCTTTCTTT
CSVESGGTEAFF
>TRBV30|TRBJ2-5|-|12|-
TGTGCCTCTGCGCTAGCGCAAGAGACCCAGTACTTC
CASALAQETQYF
>TRBV18|TRBJ2-5|-|13|-
TGTGCCAGCTCACCTCGGTCCCAGGAGACCCAGTACTTC
CASSPRSQETQYF
>TRBV7-2|TRBJ1-4|-|14|-
TGTGCCAGCAGCGAGGGGGTGGCTAATGAAAAACTGTTTTTT
CASSEGVANEKLFF
>TRBV18|TRBJ1-6|-|14|-
TGTGCCAGCTCACCAGCAGGGTACGATTCACCCCTCCACTTT
CASSPAGYDSPLHF
>TRBV12-3/TRBV12-4|TRBJ2-7|-|14|-
TGTGCCAGCAGGGGGTCACGCTCCCCTTACGAGCAGTACTTC
CASRGSRSPYEQYF
>TRBV5-5|TRBJ2-7|-|14|-
TGTGCCAGCAGCCCTCGGACACAATTCTACGAGCAGTACTTC
CASSPRTQFYEQYF
>TRBV4-2|TRBJ1-6|few|15|-
TGTGCCAGCAGCCAATTGTCCGGGGAGATCGTTCCCCTCCACTTT
CASSQLSGEIVPLHF
>TRBV12-5|TRBJ2-7|-|13|TRBD1
TGTGCTAGTGGTCTAGACAGGGGCTACGAGCAGTACTTC
CASGLDRGYEQYF
>TRBV5-6|TRBJ2-3|few|16|TRBD1
TGTGCCAGCAGGGACAGGCTCACCACCCTGGCGGATACGCAGTATTTT
CASRDRLTTLADTQYF
>TRBV5-5|TRBJ1-1|-|13|-
TGTGCCAGCAGCTTGCCGAAGAACACTGAAGCTTTCTTT
CASSLPKNTEAFF